This T cell receptor beta chain was profiled in a study of shared clonotypes between healthy human individuals. In the study overall: Used for every donor were three CD4 naive, three CD4 memory, two CD8 naive and one CD8 memory plate.

Produced via immunoSEQ multiplex PCR; TCRdb's table is partial and in-frame only. The sample has roughly 2.2 million clones, roughly 93% seen once. The V end lost 6 bases, the J end lost 15 bases, and 18 bases lay between the germline ends. Per germline, CDR1 MRHNA and CDR2 SNTAGT. This CDR3 has 12 residues. This sequence originates from a man younger than 35 in good health. Some clones in this sample may be carry-over from other donors' samples. The source material was naive CD4+ T cells from PBMCs. As for subset: CD45RA+ positively selected. V and J are TRBV6-4 and TRBJ2-1; D might be TRBD2 (5 bases). CDR3 DNA sequence: TGTGCCAGCAGGAGGGAGCCCGGGTTTTTGTTCTTC. Translation: CASRREPGFLFF.